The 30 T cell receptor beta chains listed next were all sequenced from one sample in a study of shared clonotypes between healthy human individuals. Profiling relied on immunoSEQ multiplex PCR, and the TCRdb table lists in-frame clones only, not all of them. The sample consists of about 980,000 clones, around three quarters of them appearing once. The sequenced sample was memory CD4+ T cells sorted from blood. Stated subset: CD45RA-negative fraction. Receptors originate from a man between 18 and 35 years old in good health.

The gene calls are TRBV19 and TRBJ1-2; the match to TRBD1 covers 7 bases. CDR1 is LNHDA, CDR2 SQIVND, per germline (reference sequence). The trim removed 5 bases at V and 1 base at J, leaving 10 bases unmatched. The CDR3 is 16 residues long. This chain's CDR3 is CASSGRWGQSNYGYTF. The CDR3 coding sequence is TGTGCCAGTAGTGGGAGGTGGGGACAGAGTAACTATGGCTACACCTTC.

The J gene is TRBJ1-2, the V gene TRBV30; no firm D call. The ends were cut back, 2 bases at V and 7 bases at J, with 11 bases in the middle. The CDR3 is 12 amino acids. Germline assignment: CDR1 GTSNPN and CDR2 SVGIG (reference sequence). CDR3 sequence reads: CAWSQGQPGYTF. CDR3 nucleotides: TGTGCCTGGAGTCAAGGCCAGCCTGGCTACACCTTC.

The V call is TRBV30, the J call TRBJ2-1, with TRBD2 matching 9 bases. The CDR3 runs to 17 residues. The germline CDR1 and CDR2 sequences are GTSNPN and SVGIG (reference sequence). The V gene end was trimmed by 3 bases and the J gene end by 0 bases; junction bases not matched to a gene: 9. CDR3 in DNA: TGTGCCTGGAGGGCAACTAGCGGGTCATACTCCTACAATGAGCAGTTCTTC. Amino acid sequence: CAWRATSGSYSYNEQFF.

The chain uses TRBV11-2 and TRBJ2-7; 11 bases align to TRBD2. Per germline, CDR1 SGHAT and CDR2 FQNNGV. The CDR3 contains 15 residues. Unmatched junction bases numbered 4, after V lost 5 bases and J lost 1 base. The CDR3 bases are TGTGCCAGCAGCACAACTAGCGGGAGTTCCTACGAGCAGTACTTC. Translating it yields CASSTTSGSSYEQYF.

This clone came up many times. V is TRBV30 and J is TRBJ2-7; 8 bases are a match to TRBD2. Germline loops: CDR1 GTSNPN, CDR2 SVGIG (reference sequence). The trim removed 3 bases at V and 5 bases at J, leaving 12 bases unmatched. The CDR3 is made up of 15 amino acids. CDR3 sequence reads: CAWSRPGLGLNEQYF. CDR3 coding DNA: TGTGCCTGGAGCCGACCGGGACTAGGTCTTAACGAGCAGTACTTC.

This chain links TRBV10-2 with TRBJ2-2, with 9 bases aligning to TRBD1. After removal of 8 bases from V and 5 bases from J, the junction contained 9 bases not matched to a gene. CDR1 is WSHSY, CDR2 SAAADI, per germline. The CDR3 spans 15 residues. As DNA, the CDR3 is TGCGCCAGCGGAAGACAGGGGGTAGATACCGGGGAGCTGTTTTTT. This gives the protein CASGRQGVDTGELFF.

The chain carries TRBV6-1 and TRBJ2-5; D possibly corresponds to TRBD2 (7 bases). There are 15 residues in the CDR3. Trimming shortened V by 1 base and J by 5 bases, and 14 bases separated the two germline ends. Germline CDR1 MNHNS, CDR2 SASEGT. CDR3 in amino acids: CASSEDGGGRETQYF. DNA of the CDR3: TGTGCCAGCAGTGAAGATGGCGGGGGCCGGGAGACCCAGTACTTC.

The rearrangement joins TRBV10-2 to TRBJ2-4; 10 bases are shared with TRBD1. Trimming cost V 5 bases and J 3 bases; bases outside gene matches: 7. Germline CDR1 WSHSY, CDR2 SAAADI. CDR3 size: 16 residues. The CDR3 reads CASSLTGGSVKNIQYF. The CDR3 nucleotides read TGCGCCAGCAGTCTGACAGGGGGCTCCGTCAAAAACATTCAGTACTTC.

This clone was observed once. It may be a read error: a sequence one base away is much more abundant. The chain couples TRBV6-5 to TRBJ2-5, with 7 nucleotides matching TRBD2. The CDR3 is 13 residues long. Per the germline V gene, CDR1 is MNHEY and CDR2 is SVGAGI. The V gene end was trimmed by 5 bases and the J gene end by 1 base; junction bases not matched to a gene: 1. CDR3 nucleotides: TGTGCCAGCAGTCGGGGGGTCCAAGAGACCCAGTACTTC. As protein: CASSRGVQETQYF.

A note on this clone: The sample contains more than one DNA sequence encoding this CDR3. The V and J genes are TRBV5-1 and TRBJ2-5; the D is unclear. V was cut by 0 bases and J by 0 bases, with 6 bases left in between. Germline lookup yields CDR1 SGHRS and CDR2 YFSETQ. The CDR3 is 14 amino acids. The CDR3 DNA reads TGCGCCAGCAGCTTGGGGGCGTACCAAGAGACCCAGTACTTC. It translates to CASSLGAYQETQYF.

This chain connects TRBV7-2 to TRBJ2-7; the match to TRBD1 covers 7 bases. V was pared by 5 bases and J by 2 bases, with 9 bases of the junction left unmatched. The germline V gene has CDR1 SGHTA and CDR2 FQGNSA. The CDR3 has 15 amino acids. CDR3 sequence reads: CASSPNRDSTYEQYF. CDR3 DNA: TGTGCCAGCAGCCCCAACCGGGACAGTACCTACGAGCAGTACTTC.

CDR3 amino acids: CASSLVGAGAAYEQYF. CDR3 bases: TGTGCCAGCAGCCTGGTGGGGGCAGGGGCGGCCTACGAGCAGTACTTC. The V and J genes are TRBV5-5 and TRBJ2-7, with a possible D match to TRBD1 (6 bases). V lost 4 bases, J lost 2 bases, and 19 bases lay in between. Germline values: CDR1 SGHKS, CDR2 YYEKEE (reference sequence). The CDR3 loop spans 16 amino acids.

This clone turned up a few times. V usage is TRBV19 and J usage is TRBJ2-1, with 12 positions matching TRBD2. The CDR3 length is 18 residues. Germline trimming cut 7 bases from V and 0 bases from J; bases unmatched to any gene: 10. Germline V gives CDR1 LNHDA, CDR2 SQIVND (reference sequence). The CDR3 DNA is TGTGCCAGTATGCAACTAGCGGGGGGACAGAGCTCCTACAATGAGCAGTTCTTC. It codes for CASMQLAGGQSSYNEQFF.

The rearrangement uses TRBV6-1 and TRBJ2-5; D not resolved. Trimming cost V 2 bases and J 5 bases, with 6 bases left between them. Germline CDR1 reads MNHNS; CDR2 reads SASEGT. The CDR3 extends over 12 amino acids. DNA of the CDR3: TGTGCCAGCAGTGAAATTTGGGAGACCCAGTACTTC. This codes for CASSEIWETQYF.

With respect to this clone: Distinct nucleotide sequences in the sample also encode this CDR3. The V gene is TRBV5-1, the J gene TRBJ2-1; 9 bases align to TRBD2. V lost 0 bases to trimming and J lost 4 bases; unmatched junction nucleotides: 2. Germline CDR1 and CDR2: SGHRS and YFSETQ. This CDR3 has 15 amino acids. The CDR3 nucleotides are TGCGCCAGCAGCTTGGGCCTAGCGGGATACAATGAGCAGTTCTTC. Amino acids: CASSLGLAGYNEQFF.

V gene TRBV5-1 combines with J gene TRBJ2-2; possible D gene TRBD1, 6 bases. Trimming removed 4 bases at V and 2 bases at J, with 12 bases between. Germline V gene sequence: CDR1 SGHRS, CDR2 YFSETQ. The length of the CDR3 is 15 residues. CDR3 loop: CASSEQGGNTGELFF. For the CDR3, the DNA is TGCGCCAGCAGCGAACAGGGCGGTAACACCGGGGAGCTGTTTTTT.

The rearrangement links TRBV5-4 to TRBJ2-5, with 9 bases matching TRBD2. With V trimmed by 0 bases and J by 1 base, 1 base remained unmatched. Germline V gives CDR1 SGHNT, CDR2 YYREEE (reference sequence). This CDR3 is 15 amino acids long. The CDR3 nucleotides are TGTGCCAGCAGCTTGGGACTAGCGGCCCAAGAGACCCAGTACTTC. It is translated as CASSLGLAAQETQYF. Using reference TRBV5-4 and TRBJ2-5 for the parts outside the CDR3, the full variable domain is ETGVTQSPTHLIKTRGQQVTLRCSSQSGHNTVSWYQQALGQGPQFIFQYYREEENGRGNFPPRFSGLQFPNYSSELNVNALELDDSALYLCASSLGLAAQETQYFGPGTRLLVL.

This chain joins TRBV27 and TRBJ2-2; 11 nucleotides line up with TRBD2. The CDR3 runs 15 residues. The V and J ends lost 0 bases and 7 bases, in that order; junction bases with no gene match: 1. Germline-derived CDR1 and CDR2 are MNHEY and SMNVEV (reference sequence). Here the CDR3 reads CASSLSLAGVGELFF. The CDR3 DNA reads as TGTGCCAGCAGTTTATCACTAGCGGGAGTCGGGGAGCTGTTTTTT.

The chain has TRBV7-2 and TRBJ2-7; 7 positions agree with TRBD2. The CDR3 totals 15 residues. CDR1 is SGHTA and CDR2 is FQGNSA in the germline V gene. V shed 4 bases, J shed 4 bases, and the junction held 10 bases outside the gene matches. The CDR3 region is CASSYSGWDFYEQYF. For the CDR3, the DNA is TGTGCCAGCAGCTATAGCGGGTGGGATTTTTACGAGCAGTACTTC.

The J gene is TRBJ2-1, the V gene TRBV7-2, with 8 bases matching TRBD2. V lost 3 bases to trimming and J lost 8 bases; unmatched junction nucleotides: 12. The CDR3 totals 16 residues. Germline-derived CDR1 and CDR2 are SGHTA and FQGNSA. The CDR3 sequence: CASSFSGTVRGDEQFF. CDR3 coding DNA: TGTGCCAGCAGCTTTAGCGGGACCGTAAGGGGGGATGAGCAGTTCTTC. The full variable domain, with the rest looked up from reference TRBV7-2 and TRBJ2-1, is GAGVSQSPSNKVTEKGKDVELRCDPISGHTALYWYRQSLGQGLEFLIYFQGNSAPDKSGLPSDRFSAERTGGSVSTLTIQRTQQEDSAVYLCASSFSGTVRGDEQFFGPGTRLTVL.

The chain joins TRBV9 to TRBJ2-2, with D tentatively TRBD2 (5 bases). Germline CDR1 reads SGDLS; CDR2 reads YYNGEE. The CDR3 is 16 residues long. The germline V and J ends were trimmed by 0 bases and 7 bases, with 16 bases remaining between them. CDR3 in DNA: TGTGCCAGCAGCGTAGCTTTAGTGGGCGCGGGCGGGGAGCTGTTTTTT. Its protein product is CASSVALVGAGGELFF.

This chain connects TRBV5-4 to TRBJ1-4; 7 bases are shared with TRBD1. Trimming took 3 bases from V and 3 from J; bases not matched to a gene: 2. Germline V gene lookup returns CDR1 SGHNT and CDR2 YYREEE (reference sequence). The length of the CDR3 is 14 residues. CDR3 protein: CASSSDRANEKLFF. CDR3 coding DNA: TGTGCCAGCAGCTCAGACAGGGCTAATGAAAAACTGTTTTTT.

This CDR3 is CAISPQALNTYEQYF. The CDR3 coding sequence is TGTGCCATCAGCCCACAGGCTCTGAATACCTACGAGCAGTACTTC. This chain joins TRBV10-3 and TRBJ2-7; maybe TRBD1 (5 bases). Per germline, CDR1 ENHRY and CDR2 SYGVKD. The CDR3 is 15 amino acids. Trimming took 6 bases from V and 2 from J, leaving 17 bases between them.

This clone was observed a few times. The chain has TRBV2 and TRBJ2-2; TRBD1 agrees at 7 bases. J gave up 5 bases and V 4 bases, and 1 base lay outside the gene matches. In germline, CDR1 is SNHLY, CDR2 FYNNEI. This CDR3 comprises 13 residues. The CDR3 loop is CASSGQGTGELFF. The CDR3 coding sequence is TGTGCCAGCAGTGGACAGGGTACCGGGGAGCTGTTTTTT.

This CDR3 is CASSDGDSHTLYEQYF. As DNA, the CDR3 is TGCGCCAGCAGTGACGGGGACTCGCACACGCTCTACGAGCAGTACTTC. The chain joins TRBV10-2 to TRBJ2-7; weak D call: TRBD2 (6 bases). The CDR3 is 16 residues long. V was pared by 3 bases and J by 3 bases, with 18 bases between. Germline V lookup: CDR1 WSHSY, CDR2 SAAADI.

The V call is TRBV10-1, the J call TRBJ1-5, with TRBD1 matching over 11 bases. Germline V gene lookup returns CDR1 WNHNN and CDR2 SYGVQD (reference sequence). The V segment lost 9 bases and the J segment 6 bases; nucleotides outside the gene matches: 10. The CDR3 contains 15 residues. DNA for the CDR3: TGCGCCAGAGTGACTGGACAGGGGGCCGGTCAGCCCCAGCATTTT. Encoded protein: CARVTGQGAGQPQHF.

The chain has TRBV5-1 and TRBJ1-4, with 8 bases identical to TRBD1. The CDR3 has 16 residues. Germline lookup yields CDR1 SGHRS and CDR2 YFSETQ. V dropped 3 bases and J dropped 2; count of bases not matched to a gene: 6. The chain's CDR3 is CASSWTGLATNEKLFF. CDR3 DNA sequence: TGCGCCAGCAGCTGGACAGGGCTAGCTACTAATGAAAAACTGTTTTTT.

CDR3 coding DNA: TGTGCCAGCAGTACTGGTACCGCGAACACTGAAGCTTTCTTT. This codes for CASSTGTANTEAFF. The rearrangement joins TRBV6-5 to TRBJ1-1; no firm D call. V was clipped by 5 bases and J by 1 base, with 11 bases between them. Germline V gene lookup returns CDR1 MNHEY and CDR2 SVGAGI. The CDR3 runs to 14 residues.

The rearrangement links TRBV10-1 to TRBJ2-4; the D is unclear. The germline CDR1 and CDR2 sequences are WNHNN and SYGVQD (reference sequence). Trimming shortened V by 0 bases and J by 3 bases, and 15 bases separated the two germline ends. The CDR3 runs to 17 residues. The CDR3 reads CASSESFSRSGKNIQYF. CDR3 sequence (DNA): TGCGCCAGCAGTGAGTCGTTTTCACGTTCGGGCAAAAACATTCAGTACTTC.

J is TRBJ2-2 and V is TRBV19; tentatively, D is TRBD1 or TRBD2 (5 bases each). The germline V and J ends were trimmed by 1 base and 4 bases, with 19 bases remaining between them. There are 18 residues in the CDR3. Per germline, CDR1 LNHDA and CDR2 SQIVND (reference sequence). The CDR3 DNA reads TGTGCCAGTAGTATAGCCCCGGGACGTAGGACGGGCACCGGGGAGCTGTTTTTT. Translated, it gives CASSIAPGRRTGTGELFF.